The 10 T cell receptor beta chains below were found in one sample sequenced in a study of glioma-infiltrating T cells. The iRepertoire nested amplicon-rescue multiplex PCR amplified TCR alpha and beta CDR3s from RNA. TCRdb independently ran MiXCR on the multiplex PCR reads; one entry per CDR3 protein. The table records about 89,000 distinct CDR3 sequences, approximately 22% of them present only once. The sample taken for sequencing was glioma tissue, nonneoplastic brain tissue, or PBMCs (not recorded which). These receptors all stem from a human donor with low-grade glioma or glioblastoma, undergoing nonglioma brain surgery, or in good health (not recorded which).

This chain uses TRBV27 with TRBJ2-5, with 8 bases matching TRBD2. Unmatched junction bases numbered 10, after V lost 6 bases and J lost 4 bases. CDR3 size: 15 residues. Germline assignment: CDR1 MNHEY and CDR2 SMNVEV (reference sequence). The CDR3 DNA is TGTGCCAGCAGCCAAACTAGCGGCCTAGGAGAGACCCAGTACTTC. This sequence encodes CASSQTSGLGETQYF.

The chain joins TRBV10-2 to TRBJ2-7, with unresolved D. The CDR3 contains 14 residues. Germline CDR1 is WSHSY and CDR2 is SAAADI. V was cut by 1 base and J by 6 bases, with 13 bases left in between. This CDR3 is CASSELISVVEQYF. The DNA of the CDR3 is TGCGCCAGCAGTGAGTTGATATCGGTCGTCGAGCAGTACTTC.

As regards this clonotype: Just one base apart from a much larger clone, this may be a read error. The rearrangement joins TRBV19 to TRBJ2-7; weak D call: TRBD1 (6 bases). Trimming cost V 7 bases and J 3 bases, with 13 bases left between them. Germline CDR1 reads LNHDA; CDR2 reads SQIVND (reference sequence). The CDR3 spans 13 residues. CDR3 DNA: TGTGCCAGTACCAGGACAGACAGCTACGAGCAGTACTTC. Amino acids: CASTRTDSYEQYF.

This clonotype has a count of ten or more. The CDR3 here is CASSYSTGDTQYF. The CDR3 nucleotides read TGTGCCAGCAGTTACTCGACAGGAGATACGCAGTATTTT. This chain uses TRBV6-6 with TRBJ2-3, with D tentatively TRBD1 (6 bases). This CDR3 contains 13 residues. Germline values: CDR1 MNHNY, CDR2 SVGAGI (reference sequence). V lost 0 bases and J 5 bases, leaving 6 bases between the germline ends.

The table lists this clonotype with many counts. The rearrangement joins TRBV7-9 to TRBJ2-7, with 7 nucleotides matching TRBD1. V was pared by 5 bases and J by 2 bases, with 3 bases of the junction left unmatched. The CDR3 is 13 residues long. From germline, CDR1 is SEHNR and CDR2 FQNEAQ (reference sequence). The CDR3 coding sequence is TGTGCCAGCAGCACGGGACAGACCTACGAGCAGTACTTC. Its translation: CASSTGQTYEQYF.

This clonotype was seen at least ten times. V usage is TRBV27 and J usage is TRBJ2-3, with no clear D. The V end lost 0 bases, the J end lost 2 bases, and 9 bases lay between the germline ends. Germline CDR1 reads MNHEY; CDR2 reads SMNVEV (reference sequence). This CDR3 region has 15 residues. This chain's CDR3 is CASSLSWVYTDTQYF. The CDR3 DNA follows: TGTGCCAGCAGTTTATCATGGGTCTACACAGATACGCAGTATTTT.

This clonotype has more than one count but fewer than ten. Here the CDR3 DNA reads TGTGCCAGCAGCTCGAAAGTGGGTGAAAAACTGTTTTTT. Amino acids: CASSSKVGEKLFF. The rearrangement uses TRBV7-6 and TRBJ1-4; D is ambiguous. With 4 bases removed from V and 7 bases from J, the gap between germline ends came to 10 bases. CDR1 is SGHVS and CDR2 is FNYEAQ in the germline V gene. This CDR3 is 13 amino acids long.

The V call is TRBV4-1, the J call TRBJ2-2, with D possibly being TRBD1 or TRBD2 (5 bases each). Trimming removed 0 bases at V and 3 bases at J, with 17 bases between. Germline V gene data show CDR1 as MGHRA and CDR2 as YSYEKL. This CDR3 is 18 amino acids long. The CDR3 bases are TGCGCCAGCAGCCAAGATCACAGAGGGGCAAGTTACACCGGGGAGCTGTTTTTT. Translated: CASSQDHRGASYTGELFF.

The sample holds many counts of this clonotype. The V call is TRBV19, the J call TRBJ2-1; possibly TRBD1 or TRBD2 for D (5 bases each). CDR3 length equals 11 residues. Germline CDR1 LNHDA, CDR2 SQIVND (reference sequence). V lost 3 bases, J lost 9 bases, and 6 bases lay in between. CDR3 bases: TGTGCCAGTAGTATGGGACCTGAGCAGTTCTTC. Translating it yields CASSMGPEQFF. The variable domain in full, with the rest retrieved from reference TRBV19 and TRBJ2-1, is DGGITQSPKYLFRKEGQNVTLSCEQNLNHDAMYWYRQDPGQGLRLIYYSQIVNDFQKGDIAEGYSVSREKKESFPLTVTSAQKNPTAFYLCASSMGPEQFFGPGTRLTVL.

This clonotype occurred many times. The gene calls are TRBV28 and TRBJ1-2; no clear D gene. V was pared by 4 bases and J by 2 bases, with 11 bases between. The germline V gene encodes CDR1 MDHEN and CDR2 SYDVKM. CDR3 length: 14 residues. CDR3 loop: CASSSPPRNYGYTF. CDR3 in DNA: TGTGCCAGCAGTTCCCCCCCCAGGAACTATGGCTACACCTTC.